The 27 T cell receptor beta chains reported below all come from one sample, sequenced in a study of OX40 agonist ivuxolimab in advanced cancers. The library was obtained by the immunoSEQ multiplex PCR assay. This is the immuneACCESS table as TCRdb keeps it, with only in-frame sequences that have V and J called. A part of the clones is gone; compared with another copy, unresolved V genes explain less than half, and the rest is unexplained. Counted in this sample were 20,000 to 25,000 clones; around nine tenths of them appeared once. Of the sample, roughly 60% falls within the top ten clones. This specimen consisted of CD4+ or CD8+ T cells sorted from blood, obtained in a trial of the OX40 agonist ivuxolimab. These receptor sequences come from an adult with an advanced solid tumor such as melanoma, head and neck, liver or kidney cancer.

The V call is TRBV7-9, the J call TRBJ1-1, with 10 bases that match TRBD1. The CDR3 consists of 13 residues. V lost 5 bases, J lost 8 bases, and 5 bases stayed unmatched. The germline V gene has CDR1 SEHNR and CDR2 FQNEAQ (reference sequence). CDR3 DNA sequence: TGTGCCAGCAGCGGGACAGGGGATACGGAAGCTTTCTTT. Protein: CASSGTGDTEAFF.

The rearrangement uses TRBV2 and TRBJ1-5; D gene ambiguous. Germline-derived CDR1 and CDR2 are SNHLY and FYNNEI. The CDR3 is 15 residues long. V lost 3 bases and J 0 bases, leaving 9 bases between the germline ends. This CDR3 is CASSEGLYSNQPQHF. DNA of the CDR3: TGTGCCAGCAGTGAGGGATTATATAGCAATCAGCCCCAGCATTTT.

The chain joins TRBV10-3 to TRBJ2-1; TRBD1 matches 9 bases. There are 15 residues in the CDR3. Per the germline V gene, CDR1 is ENHRY and CDR2 is SYGVKD. The V and J ends lost 6 bases and 4 bases, in that order; junction bases with no gene match: 7. The DNA of the CDR3 is TGTGCCATCAGAGAACCGGGACAGGGTTACAATGAGCAGTTCTTC. Translation: CAIREPGQGYNEQFF.

This clone was observed a single time. This chain links TRBV30 with TRBJ1-5, with unresolved D. V lost 0 bases, J lost 4 bases, and 13 bases lay in between. CDR1 and CDR2 from the germline V gene are GTSNPN and SVGIG (reference sequence). The CDR3 contains 15 residues. CDR3 residues: CAWSVEGSSNQPQHF. The CDR3 DNA reads TGTGCCTGGAGTGTTGAAGGGTCGAGTAATCAGCCCCAGCATTTT. Filled out from reference TRBV30 and TRBJ1-5, the complete variable domain reads SQTIHQWPATLVQPVGSPLSLECTVEGTSNPNLYWYRQAAGRGLQLLFYSVGIGQISSEVPQNLSASRPQDRQFILSSKKLLLSDSGFYLCAWSVEGSSNQPQHFGDGTRLSIL.

The V gene is TRBV7-6, the J gene TRBJ1-5; 8 nucleotides align to TRBD1. This CDR3 has 17 amino acids. V gave up 5 bases and J gave up 1 base; unmatched junction bases: 10. Germline CDR1 is SGHVS and CDR2 is FNYEAQ. The CDR3 loop is CASSLGQGDPSNQPQHF. The CDR3 nucleotides are TGTGCCAGCAGCCTCGGACAGGGAGATCCAAGCAATCAGCCCCAGCATTTT. Looking up the rest from reference TRBV7-6 and TRBJ1-5 gives the full variable domain: GAGVSQSPRYKVTKRGQDVALRCDPISGHVSLYWYRQALGQGPEFLTYFNYEAQQDKSGLPNDRFSAERPEGSISTLTIQRTEQRDSAMYRCASSLGQGDPSNQPQHFGDGTRLSIL.

V usage is TRBV11-1 and J usage is TRBJ2-5, with D unresolved. The CDR3 extends over 13 amino acids. Germline V gene sequence: CDR1 SGHAT, CDR2 FQDESV (reference sequence). Trimming stripped 3 bases from V and 5 bases from J, with 10 bases between. The DNA for the CDR3 is TGTGCCAGCAGCTTCTCATCCATCGAGACCCAGTACTTC. Translation gives CASSFSSIETQYF.

The rearrangement joins TRBV11-2 to TRBJ1-1, with unresolved D. The germline gives CDR1 SGHAT, CDR2 FQNNGV. The V and J ends lost 4 bases and 11 bases respectively, with 14 bases between them. The CDR3 consists of 12 residues. The CDR3 bases are TGTGCCAGCAGCTCAATGGATCCCGGGGCTTTCTTT. Encoded protein: CASSSMDPGAFF.

This rearrangement joins TRBV5-1 to TRBJ1-1; 7 nucleotides line up with TRBD1. Germline V gene sequence: CDR1 SGHRS, CDR2 YFSETQ. The CDR3 is 14 amino acids. V shed 2 bases, J shed 4 bases, and the junction held 5 bases outside the gene matches. CDR3 sequence: CASSFIAGGTEAFF. CDR3 in DNA: TGCGCCAGCAGCTTTATCGCAGGGGGCACTGAAGCTTTCTTT.

The rearrangement links TRBV5-4 to TRBJ2-7; TRBD2 might be the D (5 bases). The V gene lost 0 bases and the J gene lost 3 bases, with 16 bases spanning the gap. The CDR3 loop spans 16 amino acids. Germline V lookup: CDR1 SGHNT, CDR2 YYREEE (reference sequence). CDR3 DNA sequence: TGTGCCAGCAGCTTGGGCCACGGGGTTACTGACTACGAGCAGTACTTC. It encodes CASSLGHGVTDYEQYF.

The chain combines TRBV7-9 with TRBJ2-7; D gene unclear. Germline lookup yields CDR1 SEHNR and CDR2 FQNEAQ (reference sequence). The CDR3 runs 16 residues. Trimming took off 2 bases at V and 0 bases at J, with 14 bases between the two ends. CDR3 nucleotides: TGTGCCAGCAGCTTAATAGGGCAGACAACCTCCTACGAGCAGTACTTC. Translation gives CASSLIGQTTSYEQYF. The variable domain in full, with the rest retrieved from reference TRBV7-9 and TRBJ2-7, is DTGVSQNPRHKITKRGQNVTFRCDPISEHNRLYWYRQTLGQGPEFLTYFQNEAQLEKSRLLSDRFSAERPKGSFSTLEIQRTEQGDSAMYLCASSLIGQTTSYEQYFGPGTRLTVT.

The rearrangement joins TRBV30 to TRBJ2-7; 11 bases are a match to TRBD1. CDR1 and CDR2 (germline): GTSNPN, SVGIG (reference sequence). The CDR3 totals 14 residues. For the CDR3, the DNA is TGTGCGCACGGGGACAGGGGGGGCTCCTACGAGCAGTACTTC. This codes for CAHGDRGGSYEQYF.

The gene calls are TRBV28 and TRBJ1-5; no clear D. Germline V lookup: CDR1 MDHEN, CDR2 SYDVKM. Trimming cost V 3 bases and J 7 bases, with 4 bases left between them. There are 11 residues in the CDR3. The CDR3 is CASSLEQPQHF. The DNA of the CDR3 is TGTGCCAGCAGTTTGGAGCAGCCCCAGCATTTT. The whole variable domain, remainder taken from reference TRBV28 and TRBJ1-5, is DVKVTQSSRYLVKRTGEKVFLECVQDMDHENMFWYRQDPGLGLRLIYFSYDVKMKEKGDIPEGYSVSREKKERFSLILESASTNQTSMYLCASSLEQPQHFGDGTRLSIL.

V is TRBV9 and J is TRBJ2-6, with D unresolved. With 7 bases removed from V and 5 bases from J, the gap between germline ends came to 22 bases. There are 17 residues in the CDR3. Per the germline V gene, CDR1 is SGDLS and CDR2 is YYNGEE. The CDR3, as DNA: TGTGCCAGCGTATTAGGGTACAAACAAAGTCGGGCCAACGTCCTGACTTTC. Its translation is CASVLGYKQSRANVLTF.

The V gene is TRBV7-9, the J gene TRBJ2-3, with D unresolved. The CDR3 is made up of 13 amino acids. Trimming removed 5 bases at V and 4 bases at J, with 10 bases between. Germline values: CDR1 SEHNR, CDR2 FQNEAQ (reference sequence). Here the CDR3 reads CASSPPSPDTQYF. In nucleotides, the CDR3 is TGTGCCAGCAGCCCGCCATCCCCAGATACGCAGTATTTT.

The chain employs TRBV7-9 and TRBJ1-6; the match to TRBD1 covers 8 bases. The CDR3 length is 13 residues. V lost 5 bases and J lost 10; bases outside the gene matches: 4. Germline-derived CDR1 and CDR2 are SEHNR and FQNEAQ (reference sequence). The CDR3 nucleotides are TGTGCCAGCAGCAGTAACAGGGGGTCACCCCTCCACTTT. Translated: CASSSNRGSPLHF. Looking up the rest from reference TRBV7-9 and TRBJ1-6 gives the full variable domain: DTGVSQNPRHKITKRGQNVTFRCDPISEHNRLYWYRQTLGQGPEFLTYFQNEAQLEKSRLLSDRFSAERPKGSFSTLEIQRTEQGDSAMYLCASSSNRGSPLHFGNGTRLTVT.

The chain employs TRBV11-2 and TRBJ2-7; tentatively, D is TRBD1 or TRBD2 (5 bases each). The germline V and J ends were trimmed by 1 base and 7 bases, with 14 bases remaining between them. The CDR3 is made up of 14 amino acids. Per germline, CDR1 SGHAT and CDR2 FQNNGV. For the CDR3, the DNA is TGTGCCAGCAGCTTAGCGGGGCCGGCAGAGGAGCAGTACTTC. Its translation: CASSLAGPAEEQYF.

The chain combines TRBV6-5 with TRBJ1-2; 7 bases agree with TRBD1. Germline CDR1 and CDR2: MNHEY and SVGAGI. V lost 6 bases, J lost 2 bases, and 3 bases stayed unmatched. This CDR3 region has 13 residues. CDR3 DNA: TGTGCCAGCAGGTTGGGACAGAACTATGGCTACACCTTC. The encoded protein is CASRLGQNYGYTF.

The chain recombines TRBV4-2 with TRBJ2-1, with D perhaps matching TRBD2 (6 bases). Germline CDR1 reads LGHNA; CDR2 reads YNFKEQ. This CDR3 region has 15 residues. The V and J ends lost 3 bases and 6 bases respectively, with 15 bases between them. The CDR3 reads CASSQREPLGNEQFF. In nucleotides, the CDR3 is TGTGCCAGCAGCCAGCGGGAACCCCTAGGCAATGAGCAGTTCTTC.

The V call is TRBV19, the J call TRBJ1-5; no reliable D call. Germline CDR1 reads LNHDA; CDR2 reads SQIVND (reference sequence). Trimming took 6 bases from V and 2 from J, leaving 14 bases between them. There are 15 residues in the CDR3. The CDR3 loop is CASRNTRDRNQPQHF. In DNA form, the CDR3 reads TGTGCCAGTAGAAACACGAGAGATCGCAATCAGCCCCAGCATTTT.

This rearrangement joins TRBV7-9 to TRBJ2-1; D is uncertain. Trimming cost V 3 bases and J 5 bases, with 11 bases left between them. CDR1 and CDR2 (germline): SEHNR, FQNEAQ (reference sequence). This CDR3 comprises 14 residues. The CDR3 loop is CASSFNALDNEQFF. The CDR3 bases are TGTGCCAGCAGCTTCAACGCGTTGGACAATGAGCAGTTCTTC.

This chain uses TRBV6-1 with TRBJ2-5; TRBD2 aligns across 9 bases. Germline CDR1 and CDR2: MNHNS and SASEGT. The CDR3 is 15 residues long. The V gene end was trimmed by 2 bases and the J gene end by 11 bases; junction bases not matched to a gene: 12. CDR3 in amino acids: CASSENPSGDRLQYF. CDR3 nucleotides: TGTGCCAGCAGTGAAAACCCTAGCGGGGACCGATTACAGTACTTC.

J is TRBJ1-5 and V is TRBV19; D is perhaps TRBD1 (5 bases). V was shortened by 6 bases and J by 0 bases, with 12 bases between the two germline ends. Germline V gene data show CDR1 as LNHDA and CDR2 as SQIVND (reference sequence). The CDR3 covers 15 residues. The CDR3: CASRGLGDSNQPQHF. The CDR3 bases are TGTGCCAGTAGGGGCTTGGGGGATAGCAATCAGCCCCAGCATTTT.

V is TRBV19 and J is TRBJ1-5; the match to TRBD1 covers 7 bases. Trimming removed 4 bases from V and 6 bases from J; junction bases left unmatched: 3. This CDR3 spans 13 amino acids. Germline V lookup: CDR1 LNHDA, CDR2 SQIVND (reference sequence). CDR3 protein: CASSTGGGQPQHF. The CDR3 bases are TGTGCCAGTAGTACAGGGGGGGGTCAGCCCCAGCATTTT.

CDR3 coding DNA: TGTGCCAGCAGCTTAGAGGCTAGCGGGAGACCCGGTGGATACAATGAGCAGTTCTTC. Translating gives CASSLEASGRPGGYNEQFF. V is TRBV7-9 and J is TRBJ2-1, with 10 positions matching TRBD2. The CDR3 has 19 residues. CDR1 and CDR2 (germline): SEHNR, FQNEAQ (reference sequence). V was pared by 1 base and J by 4 bases, with 13 bases of the junction left unmatched.

The rearrangement uses TRBV11-2 and TRBJ2-2; 8 nucleotides align to TRBD2. V lost 5 bases to trimming and J lost 0 bases; unmatched junction nucleotides: 11. Per the germline V gene, CDR1 is SGHAT and CDR2 is FQNNGV. This CDR3 contains 18 residues. The CDR3 is CASSPVGGGPTNTGELFF. The DNA for the CDR3 is TGTGCCAGCAGCCCTGTGGGCGGGGGGCCAACGAACACCGGGGAGCTGTTTTTT.

In DNA form, the CDR3 reads TGCAGCGTTGAACTTCCTTCGGGGGGTCGATACACTGAAGCTTTCTTT. Translation gives CSVELPSGGRYTEAFF. The chain joins TRBV29-1 to TRBJ1-1; TRBD1 might be the D (5 bases). The CDR3 is made up of 16 amino acids. Per germline, CDR1 SQVTM and CDR2 ANQGSEA. Trimming cost V 2 bases and J 3 bases, with 19 bases left between them. Looking up the rest from reference TRBV29-1 and TRBJ1-1 gives the full variable domain: SAVISQKPSRDICQRGTSLTIQCQVDSQVTMMFWYRQQPGQSLTLIATANQGSEATYESGFVIDKFPISRPNLTFSTLTVSNMSPEDSSIYLCSVELPSGGRYTEAFFGQGTRLTVV.

The CDR3 region has the DNA TGCGCCAGCAGCGCCGGGACAGTGAACACTGAAGCTTTCTTT. It specifies CASSAGTVNTEAFF. The rearrangement joins TRBV5-1 to TRBJ1-1; 7 nucleotides line up with TRBD1. The CDR3 runs 14 residues. Germline lookup yields CDR1 SGHRS and CDR2 YFSETQ. Germline trimming cut 4 bases from V and 0 bases from J; bases unmatched to any gene: 3.